This passage covers 17 T cell receptor beta chains from one sample sequenced in a study of blood T cells in healthy people across ages. Through a sample-barcoded 5' primer and a J-beta primer mix, a second PCR was run for roughly 6 to 11 cycles. TCRdb redid the calling of the 5' RACE reads with MiXCR, one entry per CDR3 protein. The data contain hundreds of thousands of distinct CDR3 sequences, less than 35% of them singletons. The sequenced sample consisted of blood. Receptor source: a woman of 80 years or more in good health.

The chain recombines TRBV12-3 or TRBV12-4 with TRBJ2-3; TRBD1 matches 7 bases. The CDR3 consists of 14 residues. V was clipped by 8 bases and J by 3 bases; unmatched bases: 8. The CDR3 DNA is TGTGCCAGCCGGACAGGCGGACATACAGATACGCAGTATTTT. Protein: CASRTGGHTDTQYF.

The table lists this clonotype with many counts. The CDR3, as DNA: TGTGCCAGCAGCCCCAGACGCTACGGGGAGCAGTTCTTC. This gives the protein CASSPRRYGEQFF. This chain connects TRBV7-2 to TRBJ2-1; unclear D gene. CDR1 and CDR2 (germline): SGHTA, FQGNSA. The CDR3 is 13 amino acids. Trimming pared 5 bases from V and 10 bases from J, leaving 15 bases between.

This clonotype showed up many times. V and J are TRBV7-9 and TRBJ2-1, with D possibly TRBD2 on 6 matching bases. Between the trimmed V and J ends, which lost 5 bases and 0 bases, there was a span of 11 bases. The CDR3 extends over 15 amino acids. Germline V gene data show CDR1 as SEHNR and CDR2 as FQNEAQ (reference sequence). The CDR3 here is CASSPSGLSYNEQFF. Here the CDR3 DNA reads TGTGCCAGCAGCCCTTCGGGACTCTCCTACAATGAGCAGTTCTTC.

This clonotype showed up many times. The rearrangement joins TRBV20-1 to TRBJ1-1; D is perhaps TRBD1 (5 bases). Per the germline V gene, CDR1 is DFQATT and CDR2 is SNEGSKA (reference sequence). Between the trimmed V and J ends, which lost 2 bases and 1 base, there was a span of 8 bases. There are 13 residues in the CDR3. In DNA form, the CDR3 reads TGCAGTGCTAGACAGGACAAGAACACTGAAGCTTTCTTT. This sequence encodes CSARQDKNTEAFF.

This chain uses TRBV10-3 with TRBJ2-5; 8 bases are a match to TRBD2. From germline, CDR1 is ENHRY and CDR2 SYGVKD. The CDR3 length is 15 residues. The ends lost 2 bases at V and 1 base at J; junction bases unmatched: 3. The CDR3 DNA is TGTGCCATCAGTGAGCCGGGGGGGGTCCAAGAGACCCAGTACTTC. It is translated as CAISEPGGVQETQYF.

This clonotype has ten or more counts. For the CDR3, the DNA is TGTGCCAGCAGCTTAATAGCGGGGTTGGGTACAGATACGCAGTATTTT. It is translated as CASSLIAGLGTDTQYF. The rearrangement links TRBV7-9 to TRBJ2-3, with 8 bases identical to TRBD2. This CDR3 contains 16 residues. Germline values: CDR1 SEHNR, CDR2 FQNEAQ (reference sequence). V shed 2 bases and J 3 bases; nucleotides not matched to a gene: 7.

This clonotype was found many times. Given a much more abundant clone one base away, this may be a read error. The rearrangement links TRBV20-1 to TRBJ2-1; 8 bases are shared with TRBD2. The DNA end is a closer match to TRBJ2-7, so the J assignment may be wrong. This CDR3 is 19 amino acids long. The germline V gene encodes CDR1 DFQATT and CDR2 SNEGSKA (reference sequence). The CDR3 protein is CSARDRIVRRGAPYNEQYF. The DNA of the CDR3 is TGCAGTGCTAGAGATCGTATAGTAAGGCGGGGGGCGCCCTACAATGAGCAGTACTTC.

In the case of this clonotype: A much larger clone lies one base from this, so it may be a read error. V and J are TRBV29-1 and TRBJ2-1; D ambiguous. Trimming removed 4 bases at V and 13 bases at J, with 17 bases between. Germline CDR1 and CDR2: SQVTM and ANQGSEA. The CDR3 loop spans 12 amino acids. The CDR3 is CSVVVVQETQFF. DNA of the CDR3: TGCAGCGTTGTAGTGGTCCAAGAGACCCAGTTCTTC.

The chain links TRBV29-1 to TRBJ1-4; D not resolved. Germline-derived CDR1 and CDR2 are SQVTM and ANQGSEA. This CDR3 is 13 amino acids long. V lost 4 bases and J 5 bases, leaving 11 bases between the germline ends. The CDR3 is CSVGGKANEKLFF. The CDR3 DNA sequence: TGCAGCGTTGGTGGTAAGGCGAATGAAAAACTGTTTTTT.

This clonotype showed up just a few times. A much larger clone lies a single base off, so this may be a read error. The chain links TRBV7-9 to TRBJ2-1; the D gene is possibly TRBD1 (5 bases). The J call is uncertain, as TRBJ2-7 better fits the DNA end. Germline CDR1 and CDR2: SEHNR and FQNEAQ (reference sequence). This CDR3 spans 16 amino acids. CDR3 region: CASSPWGKGSYNEQYF. In nucleotides, the CDR3 is TGTGCCAGCAGCCCTTGGGGCAAGGGCTCCTACAATGAGCAGTACTTC.

A note on this clonotype: This clone may be a read error of a much larger clone one base away. J is TRBJ2-3 and V is TRBV20-1, with 7 bases fitting TRBD2. Germline assignment: CDR1 DFQATT and CDR2 SNEGSKA (reference sequence). With V trimmed by 6 bases and J by 6 bases, 15 bases remained unmatched. CDR3 length: 15 residues. CDR3 in DNA: TGCAGTGCAAACCTCGGGACTAACGGGGGTGATACGCAGTATTTT. Amino acids: CSANLGTNGGDTQYF.

V usage is TRBV18 and J usage is TRBJ2-7; 7 bases fit TRBD1. Trimming took 5 bases from V and 3 from J; bases not matched to a gene: 10. Germline-derived CDR1 and CDR2 are KGHSH and LQKENI. The CDR3 is 15 amino acids. The CDR3 sequence: CASSEGDRAYYEQYF. CDR3 in DNA: TGTGCCAGCTCAGAGGGGGACAGAGCATACTACGAGCAGTACTTC.

At least ten counts were recorded for this clonotype. This sequence joins TRBV6-2 or TRBV6-3 and TRBJ2-1; tentative D call: TRBD2 (6 bases). V lost 2 bases to trimming and J lost 12 bases, with 17 bases between them. This CDR3 region has 14 residues. Germline V gene sequence: CDR1 MNHEY, CDR2 SVGEGT. The CDR3 is CASSYGLAGWGQFF. The CDR3, as DNA: TGTGCCAGCAGTTACGGGTTGGCGGGGTGGGGGCAGTTCTTC.

This clonotype was recorded at least ten times. J is TRBJ2-1 and V is TRBV6-2 or TRBV6-3, with TRBD2 matching over 12 bases. V trimming: 9 bases; J trimming: 4 bases; junction bases outside the gene matches: 7. This CDR3 is built from 15 residues. CDR1 MNHEY and CDR2 SVGEGT come from the germline V gene. The CDR3 region is CARTPSGGAYNEQFF. In DNA, the CDR3 is TGTGCCAGGACACCTAGCGGGGGGGCTTACAATGAGCAGTTCTTC.

With respect to this clonotype: Possible read error: a much larger clone is one base away. DNA of the CDR3: TGTGCCAGCAGTGCGGGGCCTCCAGTCCAAGAGACCCAGTACTTC. Protein: CASSAGPPVQETQYF. The genes are TRBV28 and TRBJ2-5; D might be TRBD2 (6 bases). The V gene lost 5 bases and the J gene lost 1 base, with 14 bases spanning the gap. CDR1 and CDR2 (germline): MDHEN, SYDVKM. The CDR3 consists of 15 residues.

This clonotype was seen ten or more times. The chain carries TRBV7-2 and TRBJ2-7; D might be TRBD2 (6 bases). Trimming pared 4 bases from V and 7 bases from J, leaving 14 bases between. CDR1 and CDR2 (germline): SGHTA, FQGNSA. The CDR3 runs to 13 residues. For the CDR3, the DNA is TGTGCCAGCAGCTCGTTGGGGGGTTTGGAGCAGTACTTC. Translating it yields CASSSLGGLEQYF.

This clonotype has only a few counts. The V gene is TRBV10-3, the J gene TRBJ2-1, with a tentative D call TRBD2 (6 bases). Trimming removed 4 bases at V and 6 bases at J, with 25 bases between. CDR3 length equals 18 residues. CDR1 ENHRY and CDR2 SYGVKD come from the germline V gene. The CDR3 nucleotides read TGTGCCATCAGTGGGAAGAACAAGGCAGGACTACCGGCCAATGAGCAGTTCTTC. This codes for CAISGKNKAGLPANEQFF.